This TCR beta chain was sequenced during a study of blood T cells in healthy people across ages. Points on this clonotype: Germline and junction disagree at one end, which may indicate a read error.

A sample-barcoded 5' primer and a J-beta primer mix were used in a second PCR of about 7 to 11 cycles. TCRdb passed the 5' RACE reads through MiXCR, listing each CDR3 protein once. The sample carries 650,000 or so distinct CDR3 sequences, under 65% recorded once. A minimum of 6.5 million PBMCs was isolated per sample. Looked up from germline, CDR1 is MNHEY and CDR2 is SVGAGI. The CDR3 covers 19 residues. Specimen: blood. This chain connects TRBV6-5 to TRBJ2-1; 13 nucleotides align to TRBD2. This receptor was identified in a woman of 80 years or more in good health. CDR3 amino acids: CASSYSFRTSGSSYSEQFF. For the CDR3, the DNA is TGTGCTAGCAGTTACTCGTTTAGGACTAGCGGGAGCTCCTACAGTGAGCAGTTCTTC.